A selection of T cell receptor beta chains follows, all from one sample in a study of T cell responses to AZD1222 COVID-19 vaccine. Assay: immunoSEQ multiplex PCR; the TCRdb copy retains only in-frame clones and omits some. This sample has about 140,000 clones; 70% to 90% occur once, and the top ten carry 2.5% to 3.5%. Sample: peripheral blood, taken on day 0 of AZD1222 vaccination. These TCRs come from an adult in good health. Each CDR3 is given with its conserved first and last residue. Each record gives: D gene, clone size, V gene, J gene, CDR3 protein, CDR3 DNA. D genes are given only for firm matches. The size field is filled for only some rows; it gives once, few, many or a size class.

d_gene: TRBD1
abundance: once
v_gene: TRBV28
j_gene: TRBJ1-1
CDR3aa: CASSYTGAGNTEAFF
CDR3nt: TGTGCCAGCAGTTACACAGGGGCAGGTAACACTGAAGCTTTCTTT

d_gene: NA
abundance: once
v_gene: TRBV4-1
j_gene: TRBJ1-1
CDR3aa: CASSQPLGENTEAFF
CDR3nt: TGCGCCAGCAGCCAACCTCTGGGAGAGAACACTGAAGCTTTCTTT

d_gene: TRBD1
abundance: NA
v_gene: TRBV5-1
j_gene: TRBJ1-2
CDR3aa: CASSLDRGPGGYTF
CDR3nt: TGCGCCAGCAGCTTGGACAGGGGTCCGGGTGGCTACACCTTC

d_gene: NA
abundance: once
v_gene: TRBV7-2
j_gene: TRBJ1-2
CDR3aa: CASSQSGTRNYGYTF
CDR3nt: TGTGCCAGCAGCCAAAGCGGGACCCGAAACTATGGCTACACCTTC

d_gene: NA
abundance: few
v_gene: TRBV9
j_gene: TRBJ1-1
CDR3aa: CASSAGNTEAFF
CDR3nt: TGTGCCAGCAGCGCGGGGAACACTGAAGCTTTCTTT

d_gene: NA
abundance: NA
v_gene: TRBV7-8
j_gene: TRBJ2-7
CDR3aa: CASRRQGYYEQYF
CDR3nt: TGTGCCAGCAGACGGCAGGGGTATTACGAGCAGTACTTC

d_gene: TRBD1
abundance: few
v_gene: TRBV11-2
j_gene: TRBJ2-7
CDR3aa: CASSFGTGGASSYEQYF
CDR3nt: TGTGCCAGCAGCTTCGGGACAGGGGGTGCTAGCTCCTACGAGCAGTACTTC

d_gene: TRBD2
abundance: once
v_gene: TRBV6-5
j_gene: TRBJ2-3
CDR3aa: CASRETSGFTDTQYF
CDR3nt: TGTGCCAGCAGAGAGACTAGCGGGTTCACAGATACGCAGTATTTT

d_gene: NA
abundance: once
v_gene: TRBV7-8
j_gene: TRBJ2-3
CDR3aa: CASSLATSTDTQYF
CDR3nt: TGTGCCAGCAGCTTAGCAACCAGCACAGATACGCAGTATTTT

d_gene: TRBD1
abundance: once
v_gene: TRBV4-1
j_gene: TRBJ1-4
CDR3aa: CASSQGTDNEKLFF
CDR3nt: TGCGCCAGCAGCCAGGGGACAGATAATGAAAAACTGTTTTTT

d_gene: NA
abundance: NA
v_gene: TRBV10-3
j_gene: TRBJ2-5
CDR3aa: CAIRAGQETQYF
CDR3nt: TGTGCCATCAGAGCGGGCCAAGAGACCCAGTACTTC

d_gene: TRBD2
abundance: NA
v_gene: TRBV7-2
j_gene: TRBJ2-5
CDR3aa: CASSLVFVAGGFETQYF
CDR3nt: TGTGCCAGCAGCTTAGTTTTCGTAGCGGGGGGATTTGAGACCCAGTACTTC

d_gene: TRBD2
abundance: NA
v_gene: TRBV7-2
j_gene: TRBJ2-1
CDR3aa: CASSSGTSYNEQFF
CDR3nt: TGTGCCAGCAGCTCGGGGACTAGCTACAATGAGCAGTTCTTC

d_gene: NA
abundance: NA
v_gene: TRBV7-3
j_gene: TRBJ1-6
CDR3aa: CASSLGSYNSPLHF
CDR3nt: TGTGCCAGCAGCTTAGGGTCCTATAATTCACCCCTCCACTTT

d_gene: TRBD1
abundance: few
v_gene: TRBV19
j_gene: TRBJ1-2
CDR3aa: CASSPETGRDYGYTF
CDR3nt: TGTGCCAGTAGTCCAGAGACAGGGAGGGACTATGGCTACACCTTC

d_gene: TRBD2
abundance: NA
v_gene: TRBV19
j_gene: TRBJ2-1
CDR3aa: CASSMLTSGDNEQFF
CDR3nt: TGTGCCAGTAGTATGTTGACTAGCGGGGACAATGAGCAGTTCTTC

d_gene: NA
abundance: NA
v_gene: TRBV12-5
j_gene: TRBJ1-3
CDR3aa: CASALTVSGNTIYF
CDR3nt: TGTGCTAGTGCTCTGACAGTTTCTGGAAACACCATATATTTT

d_gene: NA
abundance: NA
v_gene: TRBV7-9
j_gene: TRBJ2-1
CDR3aa: CASSPSGNEQFF
CDR3nt: TGTGCCAGCAGCCCGAGCGGAAATGAGCAGTTCTTC

d_gene: TRBD1
abundance: NA
v_gene: TRBV29-1
j_gene: TRBJ2-1
CDR3aa: CSGRDSGTNEQFF
CDR3nt: TGCAGCGGCCGGGACAGCGGAACCAATGAGCAGTTCTTC

d_gene: TRBD1
abundance: NA
v_gene: TRBV12-5
j_gene: TRBJ1-3
CDR3aa: CASGLVTTGQGVSGNTIYF
CDR3nt: TGTGCTAGTGGTTTGGTGACTACCGGACAGGGAGTCTCTGGAAACACCATATATTTT

d_gene: NA
abundance: NA
v_gene: TRBV7-8
j_gene: TRBJ2-1
CDR3aa: CASSSWQGEQFF
CDR3nt: TGTGCCAGCAGCTCATGGCAGGGTGAGCAGTTCTTC

d_gene: NA
abundance: few
v_gene: TRBV27
j_gene: TRBJ2-6
CDR3aa: CASSLARPPYSGANVLTF
CDR3nt: TGTGCCAGCAGTTTAGCCCGTCCCCCCTACTCTGGGGCCAACGTCCTGACTTTC

d_gene: NA
abundance: NA
v_gene: TRBV28
j_gene: TRBJ2-1
CDR3aa: CASSSLFQGGQFF
CDR3nt: TGTGCCAGCAGTTCTCTTTTTCAGGGAGGGCAGTTCTTC

d_gene: TRBD1
abundance: NA
v_gene: TRBV7-2
j_gene: TRBJ1-2
CDR3aa: CASSSDRGQRGYTF
CDR3nt: TGTGCCAGCAGCTCGGACAGGGGGCAGAGGGGCTACACCTTC

d_gene: NA
abundance: NA
v_gene: TRBV6-2/TRBV6-3
j_gene: TRBJ2-2
CDR3aa: CASSFRGTRYLNGELFF
CDR3nt: TGTGCCAGCAGTTTTAGAGGAACACGATACTTAAACGGGGAGCTGTTTTTT

d_gene: NA
abundance: NA
v_gene: TRBV28
j_gene: TRBJ1-2
CDR3aa: CASSPPHREDGYTF
CDR3nt: TGTGCCAGCAGTCCCCCCCACAGGGAGGATGGCTACACCTTC

d_gene: TRBD1
abundance: NA
v_gene: TRBV18
j_gene: TRBJ1-1
CDR3aa: CASSQTGVNTEAFF
CDR3nt: TGTGCCAGCTCCCAGACAGGGGTGAACACTGAAGCTTTCTTT

d_gene: NA
abundance: NA
v_gene: TRBV4-2
j_gene: TRBJ2-7
CDR3aa: CASSQEPKGGEQYF
CDR3nt: TGTGCCAGCAGCCAAGAGCCTAAAGGGGGAGAGCAGTACTTC

d_gene: TRBD2
abundance: NA
v_gene: TRBV28
j_gene: TRBJ2-3
CDR3aa: CASSSSVVREDLPTAGGTDTQYF
CDR3nt: TGTGCCAGCAGTTCGTCGGTGGTCAGGGAAGACCTACCAACCGCGGGGGGCACAGATACGCAGTATTTT

d_gene: TRBD1
abundance: NA
v_gene: TRBV28
j_gene: TRBJ1-2
CDR3aa: CASSRGQNYGYTF
CDR3nt: TGTGCCAGCAGTAGGGGACAGAACTATGGCTACACCTTC

d_gene: NA
abundance: NA
v_gene: TRBV5-5
j_gene: TRBJ2-6
CDR3aa: CASSLRAWGSGANVLTF
CDR3nt: TGTGCCAGCAGCTTGCGGGCTTGGGGCTCTGGGGCCAACGTCCTGACTTTC

d_gene: TRBD1
abundance: NA
v_gene: TRBV27
j_gene: TRBJ1-6
CDR3aa: CASSSRQGGNSPLHF
CDR3nt: TGTGCCAGCAGTTCTCGACAGGGGGGTAATTCACCCCTCCACTTT

d_gene: TRBD1
abundance: NA
v_gene: TRBV18
j_gene: TRBJ1-1
CDR3aa: CASSRQGANTEAFF
CDR3nt: TGTGCCAGCTCACGACAGGGCGCGAACACTGAAGCTTTCTTT

d_gene: TRBD2
abundance: NA
v_gene: TRBV6-5
j_gene: TRBJ2-3
CDR3aa: CASSYSTLAAPDTQYF
CDR3nt: TGTGCCAGCAGTTACTCGACGCTAGCGGCCCCAGATACGCAGTATTTT

d_gene: NA
abundance: NA
v_gene: TRBV7-9
j_gene: TRBJ2-7
CDR3aa: CASSLSQTSSEQYF
CDR3nt: TGTGCCAGCAGCTTAAGCCAGACTAGTTCCGAGCAGTACTTC

d_gene: TRBD1
abundance: NA
v_gene: TRBV6-5
j_gene: TRBJ1-2
CDR3aa: CASSLSQGAKGYTF
CDR3nt: TGTGCCAGCAGCCTCAGTCAGGGGGCAAAGGGCTACACCTTC

d_gene: NA
abundance: NA
v_gene: TRBV27
j_gene: TRBJ1-2
CDR3aa: CASSFQGPYGYTF
CDR3nt: TGTGCCAGCAGTTTTCAGGGTCCCTATGGCTACACCTTC

d_gene: TRBD1
abundance: NA
v_gene: TRBV4-2
j_gene: TRBJ1-1
CDR3aa: CASSPRPDRRGSMNTEAFF
CDR3nt: TGTGCCAGCAGCCCCCGACCGGACAGGCGAGGAAGTATGAACACTGAAGCTTTCTTT

d_gene: TRBD1
abundance: NA
v_gene: TRBV18
j_gene: TRBJ1-2
CDR3aa: CASSPGQGGSHGYTF
CDR3nt: TGTGCCAGCTCACCCGGACAGGGCGGGTCTCATGGCTACACCTTC

d_gene: NA
abundance: NA
v_gene: TRBV7-9
j_gene: TRBJ1-2
CDR3aa: CASSYPSGALGYTF
CDR3nt: TGTGCCAGCAGCTACCCAAGCGGGGCGCTTGGCTACACCTTC

d_gene: NA
abundance: medium-sized
v_gene: TRBV13
j_gene: TRBJ2-3
CDR3aa: CASSIEEGLTDTQYF
CDR3nt: TGTGCCAGCAGCATCGAGGAGGGGCTCACAGATACGCAGTATTTT

d_gene: NA
abundance: NA
v_gene: TRBV7-2
j_gene: TRBJ2-7
CDR3aa: CASSLDYRFEQYF
CDR3nt: TGTGCCAGCAGCTTAGACTACCGGTTCGAGCAGTACTTC

d_gene: TRBD1
abundance: NA
v_gene: TRBV4-3
j_gene: TRBJ2-3
CDR3aa: CASSLRGQGTDTQYF
CDR3nt: TGCGCCAGCAGCCTGCGCGGACAGGGTACAGATACGCAGTATTTT

d_gene: NA
abundance: NA
v_gene: TRBV30
j_gene: TRBJ1-4
CDR3aa: CAWSQPGQLFF
CDR3nt: TGTGCCTGGAGTCAACCGGGACAACTGTTTTTT

d_gene: TRBD2
abundance: once
v_gene: TRBV3-1/TRBV3-2
j_gene: TRBJ2-2
CDR3aa: CASSPTFGGGAHVGELFF
CDR3nt: TGTGCCAGCAGCCCAACCTTTGGCGGGGGGGCCCACGTCGGGGAGCTGTTTTTT

d_gene: NA
abundance: NA
v_gene: TRBV3-1/TRBV3-2
j_gene: TRBJ1-3
CDR3aa: CASSPTQGRTSGNTIYF
CDR3nt: TGTGCCAGCAGCCCCACGCAGGGAAGAACCTCTGGAAACACCATATATTTT

d_gene: NA
abundance: NA
v_gene: TRBV18
j_gene: TRBJ1-2
CDR3aa: CASSPLVGKQGYGYTF
CDR3nt: TGTGCCAGCTCACCGTTGGTCGGGAAGCAAGGTTATGGCTACACCTTC

d_gene: NA
abundance: NA
v_gene: TRBV19
j_gene: TRBJ1-5
CDR3aa: CASSMWQYDQPQHF
CDR3nt: TGTGCCAGTAGTATGTGGCAGTATGATCAGCCCCAGCATTTT